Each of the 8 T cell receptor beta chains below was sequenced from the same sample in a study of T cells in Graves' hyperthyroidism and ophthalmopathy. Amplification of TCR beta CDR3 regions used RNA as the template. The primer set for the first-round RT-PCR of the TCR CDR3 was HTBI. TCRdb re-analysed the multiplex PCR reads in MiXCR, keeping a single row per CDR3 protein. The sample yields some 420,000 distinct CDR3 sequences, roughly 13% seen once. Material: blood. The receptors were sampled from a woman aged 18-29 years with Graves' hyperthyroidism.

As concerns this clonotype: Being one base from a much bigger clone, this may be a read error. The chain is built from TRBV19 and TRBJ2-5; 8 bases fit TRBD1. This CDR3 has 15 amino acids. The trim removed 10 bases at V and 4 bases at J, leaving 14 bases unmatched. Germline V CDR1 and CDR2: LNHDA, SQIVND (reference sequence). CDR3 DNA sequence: TGTGCCAATGGATCAGGGGGCATAGAGGCAGAGACCCAGTACTTC. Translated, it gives CANGSGGIEAETQYF.

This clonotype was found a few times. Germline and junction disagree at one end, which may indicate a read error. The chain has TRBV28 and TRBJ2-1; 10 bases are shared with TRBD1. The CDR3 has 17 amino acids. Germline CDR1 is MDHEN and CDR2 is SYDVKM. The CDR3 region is CDSSLSLGTGVYNEQFF. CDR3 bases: TGTGACAGCAGTTTAAGTCTCGGGACAGGGGTCTACAATGAGCAGTTCTTC.

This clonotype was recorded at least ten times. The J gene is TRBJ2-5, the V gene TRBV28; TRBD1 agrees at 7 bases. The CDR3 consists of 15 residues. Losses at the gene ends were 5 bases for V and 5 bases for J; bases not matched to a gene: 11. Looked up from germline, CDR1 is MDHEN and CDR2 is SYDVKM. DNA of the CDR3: TGTGCCAGCAGTCTTTACAGGGGACCCCGCGAGACCCAGTACTTC. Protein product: CASSLYRGPRETQYF.

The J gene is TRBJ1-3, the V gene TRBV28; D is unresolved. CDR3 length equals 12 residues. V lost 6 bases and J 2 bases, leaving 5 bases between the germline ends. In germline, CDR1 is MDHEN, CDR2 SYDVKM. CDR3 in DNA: TGTGCCAGCAGGAGACCTGGAAACACCATATATTTT. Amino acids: CASRRPGNTIYF.

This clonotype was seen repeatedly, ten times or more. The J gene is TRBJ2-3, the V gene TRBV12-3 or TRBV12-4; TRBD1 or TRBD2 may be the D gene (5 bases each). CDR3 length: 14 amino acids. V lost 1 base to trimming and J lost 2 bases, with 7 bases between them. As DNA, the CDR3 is TGTGCCAGCAGTTTAGGGGGGTTCACAGATACGCAGTATTTT. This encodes CASSLGGFTDTQYF.

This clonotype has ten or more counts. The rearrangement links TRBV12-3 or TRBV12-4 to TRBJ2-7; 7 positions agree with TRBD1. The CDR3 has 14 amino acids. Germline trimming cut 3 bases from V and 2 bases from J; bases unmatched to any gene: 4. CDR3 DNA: TGTGCCAGCAGTTTTTTACAGGGGACCTACGAGCAGTACTTC. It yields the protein CASSFLQGTYEQYF.

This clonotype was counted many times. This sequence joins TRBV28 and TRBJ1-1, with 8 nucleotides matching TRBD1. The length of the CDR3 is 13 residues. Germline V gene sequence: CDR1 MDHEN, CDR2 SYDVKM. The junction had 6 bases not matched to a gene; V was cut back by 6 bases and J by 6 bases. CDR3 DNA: TGTGCCAGCAGGTTTGACAGGGGTTCTGAAGCTTTCTTT. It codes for CASRFDRGSEAFF.

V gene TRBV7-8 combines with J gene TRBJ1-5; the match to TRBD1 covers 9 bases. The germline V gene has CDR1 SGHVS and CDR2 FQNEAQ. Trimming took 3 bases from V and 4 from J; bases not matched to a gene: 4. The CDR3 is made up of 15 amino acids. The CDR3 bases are TGTGCCAGCAGCTTCTTGGGACAGGGTAATCAGCCCCAGCATTTT. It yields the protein CASSFLGQGNQPQHF.